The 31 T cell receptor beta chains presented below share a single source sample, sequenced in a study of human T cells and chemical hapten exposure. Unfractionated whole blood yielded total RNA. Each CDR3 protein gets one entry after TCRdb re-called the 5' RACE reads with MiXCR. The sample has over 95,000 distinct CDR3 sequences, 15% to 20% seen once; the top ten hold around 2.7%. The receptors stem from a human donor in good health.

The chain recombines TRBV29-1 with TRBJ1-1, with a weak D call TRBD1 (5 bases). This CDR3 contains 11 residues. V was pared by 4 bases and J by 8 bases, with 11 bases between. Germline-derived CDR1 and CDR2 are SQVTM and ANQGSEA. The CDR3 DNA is TGCAGCGTTGCGGGGGGGGGGGAAGCTTTCTTT. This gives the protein CSVAGGGEAFF. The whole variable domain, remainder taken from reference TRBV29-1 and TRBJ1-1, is SAVISQKPSRDICQRGTSLTIQCQVDSQVTMMFWYRQQPGQSLTLIATANQGSEATYESGFVIDKFPISRPNLTFSTLTVSNMSPEDSSIYLCSVAGGGEAFFGQGTRLTVV.

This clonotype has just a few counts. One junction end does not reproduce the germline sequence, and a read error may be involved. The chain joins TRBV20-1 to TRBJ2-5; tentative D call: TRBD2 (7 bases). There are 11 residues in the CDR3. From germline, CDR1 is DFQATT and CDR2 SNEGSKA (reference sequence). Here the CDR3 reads CSAWGGREKLF. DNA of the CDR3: TGCAGTGCTTGGGGGGGGCGAGAAAAGCTTTTC.

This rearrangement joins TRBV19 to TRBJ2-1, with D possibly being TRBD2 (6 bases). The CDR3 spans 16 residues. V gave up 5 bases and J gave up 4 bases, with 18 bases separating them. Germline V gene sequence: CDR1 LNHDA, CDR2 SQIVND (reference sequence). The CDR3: CASSAQPLLAYNEQFF. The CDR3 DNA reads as TGTGCCAGTAGTGCCCAGCCCCTCCTAGCGTACAATGAGCAGTTCTTC.

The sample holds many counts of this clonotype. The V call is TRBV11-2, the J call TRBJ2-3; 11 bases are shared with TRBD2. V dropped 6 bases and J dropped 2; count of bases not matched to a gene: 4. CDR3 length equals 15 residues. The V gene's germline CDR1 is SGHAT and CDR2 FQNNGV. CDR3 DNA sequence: TGTGCCAGCAGTCGACTAGCGGGAAACACAGATACGCAGTATTTT. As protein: CASSRLAGNTDTQYF.

The CDR3: CSGSLASVRDEQFF. The CDR3 DNA sequence: TGCAGTGGATCGCTAGCGTCGGTAAGGGATGAGCAGTTCTTC. V gene TRBV20-1 combines with J gene TRBJ2-1; D perhaps matches TRBD2 (6 bases). Per germline, CDR1 DFQATT and CDR2 SNEGSKA (reference sequence). With 7 bases removed from V and 8 bases from J, the gap between germline ends came to 21 bases. The CDR3 totals 14 residues.

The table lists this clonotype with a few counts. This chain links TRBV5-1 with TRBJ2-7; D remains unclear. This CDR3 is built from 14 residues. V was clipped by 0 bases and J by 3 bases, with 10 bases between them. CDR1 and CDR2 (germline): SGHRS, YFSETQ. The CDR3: CASSLGLHGYEQYF. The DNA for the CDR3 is TGCGCCAGCAGCTTGGGGCTACACGGCTACGAGCAGTACTTC.

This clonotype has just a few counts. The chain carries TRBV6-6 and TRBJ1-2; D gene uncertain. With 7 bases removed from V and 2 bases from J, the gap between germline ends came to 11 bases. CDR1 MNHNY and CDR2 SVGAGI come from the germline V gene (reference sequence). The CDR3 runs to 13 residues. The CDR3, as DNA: TGTGCCAGCATGCCAGAGGAGAACTATGGCTACACCTTC. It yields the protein CASMPEENYGYTF.

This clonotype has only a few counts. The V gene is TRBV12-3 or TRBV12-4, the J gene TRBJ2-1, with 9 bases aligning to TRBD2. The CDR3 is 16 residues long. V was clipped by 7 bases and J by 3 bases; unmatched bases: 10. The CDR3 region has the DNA TGTGCCAGCACGAGTGGAGCGGGGGGTCTCTACAATGAGCAGTTCTTC. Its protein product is CASTSGAGGLYNEQFF.

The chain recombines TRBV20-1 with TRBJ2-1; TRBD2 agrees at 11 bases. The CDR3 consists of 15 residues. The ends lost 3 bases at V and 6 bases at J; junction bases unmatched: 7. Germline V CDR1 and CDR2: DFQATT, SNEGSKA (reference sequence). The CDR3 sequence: CSARGGLAGGNEQFF. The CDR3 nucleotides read TGCAGTGCTAGGGGGGGGCTAGCGGGAGGCAATGAGCAGTTCTTC.

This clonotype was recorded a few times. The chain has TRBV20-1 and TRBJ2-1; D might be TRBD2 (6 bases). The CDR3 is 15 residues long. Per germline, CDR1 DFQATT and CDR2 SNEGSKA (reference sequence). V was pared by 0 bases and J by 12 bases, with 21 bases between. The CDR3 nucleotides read TGCAGTGCTAGAGATAGGGACTGGCCAATTTTTGGGCAGTTCTTC. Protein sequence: CSARDRDWPIFGQFF.

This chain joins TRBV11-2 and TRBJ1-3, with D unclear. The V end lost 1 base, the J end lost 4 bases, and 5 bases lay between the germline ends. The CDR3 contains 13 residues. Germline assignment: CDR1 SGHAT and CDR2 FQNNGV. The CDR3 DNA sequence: TGTGCCAGCAGCTTAGGTAACGGAAACACCATATATTTT. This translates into CASSLGNGNTIYF. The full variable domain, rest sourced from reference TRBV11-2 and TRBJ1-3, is EAGVAQSPRYKIIEKRQSVAFWCNPISGHATLYWYQQILGQGPKLLIQFQNNGVVDDSQLPKDRFSAERLKGVDSTLKIQPAKLEDSAVYLCASSLGNGNTIYFGEGSWLTVV.

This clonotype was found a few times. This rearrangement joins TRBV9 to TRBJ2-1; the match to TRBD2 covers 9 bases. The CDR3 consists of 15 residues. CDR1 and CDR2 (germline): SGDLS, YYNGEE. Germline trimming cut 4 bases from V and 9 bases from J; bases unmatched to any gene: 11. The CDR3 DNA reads TGTGCCAGCAGCCCCCCTGCTAGCGGGGCGGGTGAGCAGTTCTTC. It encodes CASSPPASGAGEQFF.

The CDR3 nucleotides are TGTGCCAGCACCAAAACCGGGACTTACACAGATACGCAGTATTTT. Its translation: CASTKTGTYTDTQYF. The rearrangement uses TRBV7-9 and TRBJ2-3; D possibly corresponds to TRBD2 (6 bases). CDR3 length equals 15 residues. Germline CDR1 reads SEHNR; CDR2 reads FQNEAQ (reference sequence). Trimming removed 7 bases from V and 2 bases from J, with 16 bases in between.

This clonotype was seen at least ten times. CDR3 sequence: CASFDRVDTEAFF. The CDR3 DNA is TGTGCCAGCTTTGACAGGGTAGACACTGAAGCTTTCTTT. V gene TRBV28 combines with J gene TRBJ1-1; 7 nucleotides line up with TRBD1. From germline, CDR1 is MDHEN and CDR2 SYDVKM. The CDR3 is 13 residues long. Losses at the gene ends were 8 bases for V and 3 bases for J; bases not matched to a gene: 6.

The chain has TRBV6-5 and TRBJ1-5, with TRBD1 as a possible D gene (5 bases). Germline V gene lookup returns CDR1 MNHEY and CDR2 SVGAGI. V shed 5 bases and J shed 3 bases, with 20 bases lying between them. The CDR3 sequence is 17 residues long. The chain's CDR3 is CASSVNPRVNDNQPQHF. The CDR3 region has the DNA TGTGCCAGCAGTGTCAATCCCAGGGTTAATGACAATCAGCCCCAGCATTTT.

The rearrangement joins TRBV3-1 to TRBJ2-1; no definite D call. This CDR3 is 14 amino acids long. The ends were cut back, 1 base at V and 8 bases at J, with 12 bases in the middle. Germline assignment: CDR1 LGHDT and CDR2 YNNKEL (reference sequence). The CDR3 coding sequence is TGTGCCAGCAGCCAAGTAGGCCGGAGCGATGAGCAGTTCTTC. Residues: CASSQVGRSDEQFF.

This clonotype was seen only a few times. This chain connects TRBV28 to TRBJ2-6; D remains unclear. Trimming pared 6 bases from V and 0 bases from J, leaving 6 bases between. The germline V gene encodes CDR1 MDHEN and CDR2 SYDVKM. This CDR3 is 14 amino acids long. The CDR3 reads CASRQRSGANVLTF. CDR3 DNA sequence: TGTGCCAGCAGGCAACGCTCTGGGGCCAACGTCCTGACTTTC.

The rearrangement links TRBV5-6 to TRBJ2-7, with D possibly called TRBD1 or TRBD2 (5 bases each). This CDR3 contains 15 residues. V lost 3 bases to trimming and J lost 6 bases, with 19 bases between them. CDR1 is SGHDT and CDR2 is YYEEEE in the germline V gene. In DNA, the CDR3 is TGTGCCAGCAGCTCCCGGGACCCTCCCCCGTCCGAGCAGTACTTC. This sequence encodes CASSSRDPPPSEQYF.

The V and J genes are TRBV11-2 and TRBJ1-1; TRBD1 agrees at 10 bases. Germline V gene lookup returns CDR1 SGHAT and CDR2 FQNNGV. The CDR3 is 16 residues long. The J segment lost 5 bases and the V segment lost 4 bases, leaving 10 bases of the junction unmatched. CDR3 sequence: CASSSGQGDDKTEAFF. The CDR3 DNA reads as TGTGCCAGCAGCTCTGGACAGGGGGATGATAAAACTGAAGCTTTCTTT.

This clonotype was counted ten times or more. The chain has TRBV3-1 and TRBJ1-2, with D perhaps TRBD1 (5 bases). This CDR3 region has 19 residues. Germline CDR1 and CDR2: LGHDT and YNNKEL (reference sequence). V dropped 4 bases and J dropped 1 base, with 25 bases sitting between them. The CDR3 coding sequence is TGTGCCAGCAGCCCATTGGTATGGAGTTCGAGGGGTGATAACTATGGCTACACCTTC. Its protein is CASSPLVWSSRGDNYGYTF.

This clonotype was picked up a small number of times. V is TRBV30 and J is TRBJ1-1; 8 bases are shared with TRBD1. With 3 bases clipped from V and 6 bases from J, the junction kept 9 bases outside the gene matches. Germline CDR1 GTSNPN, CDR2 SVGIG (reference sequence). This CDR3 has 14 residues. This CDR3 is CAWRVGQGRSEAFF. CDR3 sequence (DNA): TGTGCCTGGAGGGTCGGACAGGGCCGGTCTGAAGCTTTCTTT.

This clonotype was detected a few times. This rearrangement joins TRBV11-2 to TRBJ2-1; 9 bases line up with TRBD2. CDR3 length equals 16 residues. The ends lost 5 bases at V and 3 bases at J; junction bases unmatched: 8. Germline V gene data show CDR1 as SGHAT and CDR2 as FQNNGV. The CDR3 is CASSQRLAALYNEQFF. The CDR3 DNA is TGTGCCAGCAGCCAAAGACTAGCGGCTCTCTACAATGAGCAGTTCTTC.

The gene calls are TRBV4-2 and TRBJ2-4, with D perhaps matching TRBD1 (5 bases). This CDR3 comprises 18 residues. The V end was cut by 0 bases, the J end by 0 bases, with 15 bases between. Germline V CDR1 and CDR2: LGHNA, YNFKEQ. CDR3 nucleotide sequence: TGTGCCAGCAGCCAAGAGGATCTAGGACAATTAGCCAAAAACATTCAGTACTTC. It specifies CASSQEDLGQLAKNIQYF.

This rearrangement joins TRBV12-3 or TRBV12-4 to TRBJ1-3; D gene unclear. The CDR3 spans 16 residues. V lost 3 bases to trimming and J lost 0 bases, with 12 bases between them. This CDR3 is CASSFSVGPSGNTIYF. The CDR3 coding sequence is TGTGCCAGCAGTTTTTCTGTCGGCCCCTCTGGAAACACCATATATTTT.

The CDR3 nucleotides read TGTGCCAGCAGCTTTGGCCCAGTGCTTGGCGACAGGGTCTACGAGCAGTACTTC. Its translation is CASSFGPVLGDRVYEQYF. The chain employs TRBV7-9 and TRBJ2-7; TRBD1 aligns across 7 bases. Looked up from germline, CDR1 is SEHNR and CDR2 is FQNEAQ (reference sequence). CDR3 length equals 18 residues. V lost 3 bases and J lost 3; bases outside the gene matches: 17.

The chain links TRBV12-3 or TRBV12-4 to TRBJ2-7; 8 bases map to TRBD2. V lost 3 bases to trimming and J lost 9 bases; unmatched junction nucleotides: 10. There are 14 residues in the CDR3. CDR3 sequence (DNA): TGTGCCAGCAGTTTCCTCGGGAGGGCCTCTTCGCAGTACTTC. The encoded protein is CASSFLGRASSQYF.

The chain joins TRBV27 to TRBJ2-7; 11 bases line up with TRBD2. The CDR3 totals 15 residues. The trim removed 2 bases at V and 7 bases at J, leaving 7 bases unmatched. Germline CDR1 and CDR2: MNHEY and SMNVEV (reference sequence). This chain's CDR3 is CASSLGSGRAYEQYF. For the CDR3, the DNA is TGTGCCAGCAGTTTAGGTAGCGGGAGGGCTTATGAGCAGTACTTC.

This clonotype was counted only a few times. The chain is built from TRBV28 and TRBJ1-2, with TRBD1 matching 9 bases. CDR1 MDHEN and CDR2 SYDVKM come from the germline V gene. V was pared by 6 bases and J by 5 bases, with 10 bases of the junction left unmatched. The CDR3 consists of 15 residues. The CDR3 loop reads CASSSPGTGHYGYTF. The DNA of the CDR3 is TGTGCCAGCAGCTCCCCCGGGACAGGGCATTATGGCTACACCTTC.

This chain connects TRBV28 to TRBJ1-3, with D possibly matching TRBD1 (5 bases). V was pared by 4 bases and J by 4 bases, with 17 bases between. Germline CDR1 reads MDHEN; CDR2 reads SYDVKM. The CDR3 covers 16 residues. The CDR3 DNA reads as TGTGCCAGCAGTTCCCCCTCAGGGTTGGTGGGAAACACCATATATTTT. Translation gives CASSSPSGLVGNTIYF.

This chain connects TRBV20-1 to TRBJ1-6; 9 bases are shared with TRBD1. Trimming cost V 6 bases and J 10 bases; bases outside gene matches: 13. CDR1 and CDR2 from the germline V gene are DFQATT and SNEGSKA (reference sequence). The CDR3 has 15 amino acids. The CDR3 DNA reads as TGCAGTGCCCGTTCCGGGACAGGGAAGCGCTCACCCCTCCACTTT. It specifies CSARSGTGKRSPLHF.

CDR3 region: CATLRDSRGDTQYF. CDR3 coding DNA: TGTGCCACCCTCCGGGACTCGCGGGGAGATACGCAGTATTTT. The J gene is TRBJ2-3, the V gene TRBV19; possibly TRBD2 for D (6 bases). From germline, CDR1 is LNHDA and CDR2 SQIVND (reference sequence). CDR3 length: 14 amino acids. V lost 10 bases and J lost 5, with 19 bases in between.